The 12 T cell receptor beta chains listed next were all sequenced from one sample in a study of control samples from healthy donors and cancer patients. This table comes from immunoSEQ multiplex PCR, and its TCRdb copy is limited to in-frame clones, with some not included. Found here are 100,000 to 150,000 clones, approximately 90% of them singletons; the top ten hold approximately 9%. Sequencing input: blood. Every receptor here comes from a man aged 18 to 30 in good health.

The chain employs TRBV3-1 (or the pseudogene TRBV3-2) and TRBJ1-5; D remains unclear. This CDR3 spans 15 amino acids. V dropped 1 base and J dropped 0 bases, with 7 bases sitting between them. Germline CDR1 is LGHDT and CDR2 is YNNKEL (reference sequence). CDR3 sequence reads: CASSQGRYSNQPQHF. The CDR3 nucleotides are TGTGCCAGCAGCCAAGGACGGTATAGCAATCAGCCCCAGCATTTT.

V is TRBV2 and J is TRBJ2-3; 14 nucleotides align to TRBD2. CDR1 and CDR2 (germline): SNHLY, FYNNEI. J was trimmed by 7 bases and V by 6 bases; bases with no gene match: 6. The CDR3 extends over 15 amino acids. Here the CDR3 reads CASRRLAGGRYTQYF. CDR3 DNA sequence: TGTGCCAGCAGGCGACTAGCGGGGGGGCGTTATACGCAGTATTTT.

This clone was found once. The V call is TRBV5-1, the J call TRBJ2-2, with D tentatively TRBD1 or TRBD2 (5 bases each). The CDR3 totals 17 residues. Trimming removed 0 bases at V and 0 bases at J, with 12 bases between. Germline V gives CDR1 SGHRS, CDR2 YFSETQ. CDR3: CASSLGIGGANTGELFF. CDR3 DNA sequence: TGCGCCAGCAGCTTGGGAATTGGGGGAGCGAACACCGGGGAGCTGTTTTTT.

CDR3 nucleotide sequence: TGTGCCAGCAGGGGGGGCAATTCACCCCTCCACTTT. This sequence encodes CASRGGNSPLHF. The chain uses TRBV27 and TRBJ1-6; maybe TRBD1 (6 bases). CDR3 length equals 12 residues. Per the germline V gene, CDR1 is MNHEY and CDR2 is SMNVEV (reference sequence). Trimming stripped 6 bases from V and 7 bases from J, with 7 bases between.

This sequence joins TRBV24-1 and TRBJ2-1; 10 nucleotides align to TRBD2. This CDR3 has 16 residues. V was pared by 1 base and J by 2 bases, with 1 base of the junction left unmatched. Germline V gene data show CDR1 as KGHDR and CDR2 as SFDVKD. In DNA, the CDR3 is TGTGCCACCAGTGATTTAAGCGGGGGGGCCTACAATGAGCAGTTCTTC. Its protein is CATSDLSGGAYNEQFF.

This CDR3 reads CAWSVREQFF. The CDR3 DNA follows: TGTGCCTGGAGTGTACGTGAGCAGTTCTTC. This chain connects TRBV30 to TRBJ2-1; D is unresolved. Trimming left V 0 bases short and J 9 bases short, with 3 bases between. The CDR3 is 10 residues long. The germline CDR1 and CDR2 sequences are GTSNPN and SVGIG (reference sequence).

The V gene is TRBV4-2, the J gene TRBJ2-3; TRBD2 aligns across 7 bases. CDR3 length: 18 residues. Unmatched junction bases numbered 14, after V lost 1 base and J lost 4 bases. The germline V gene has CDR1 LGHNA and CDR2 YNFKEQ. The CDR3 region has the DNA TGTGCCAGCAGCCAAGGGGTCCCGAGACTAGCTGTCGCAGATACGCAGTATTTT. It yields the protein CASSQGVPRLAVADTQYF.

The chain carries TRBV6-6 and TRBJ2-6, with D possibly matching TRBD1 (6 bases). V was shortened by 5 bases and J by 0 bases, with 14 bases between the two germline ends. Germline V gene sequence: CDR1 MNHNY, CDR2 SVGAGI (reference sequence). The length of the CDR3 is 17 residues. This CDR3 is CASSRTGTTSGANVLTF. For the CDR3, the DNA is TGTGCCAGCAGTCGCACCGGGACAACCTCTGGGGCCAACGTCCTGACTTTC.

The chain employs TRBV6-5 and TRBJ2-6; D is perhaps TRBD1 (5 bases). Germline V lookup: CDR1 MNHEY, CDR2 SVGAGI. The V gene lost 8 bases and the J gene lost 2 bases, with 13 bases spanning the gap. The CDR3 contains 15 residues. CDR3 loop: CASLARETGANVLTF. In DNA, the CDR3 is TGTGCCAGCCTGGCCAGGGAAACTGGGGCCAACGTCCTGACTTTC.

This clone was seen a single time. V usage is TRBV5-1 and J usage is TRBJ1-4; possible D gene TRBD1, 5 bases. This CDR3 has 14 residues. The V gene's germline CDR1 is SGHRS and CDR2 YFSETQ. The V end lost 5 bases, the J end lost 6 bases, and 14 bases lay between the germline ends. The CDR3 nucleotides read TGCGCCAGCAGTTCCACAGGAGGGGATGAAAAACTGTTTTTT. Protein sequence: CASSSTGGDEKLFF. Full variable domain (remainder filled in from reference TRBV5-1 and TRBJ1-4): KAGVTQTPRYLIKTRGQQVTLSCSPISGHRSVSWYQQTPGQGLQFLFEYFSETQRNKGNFPGRFSGRQFSNSRSEMNVSTLELGDSALYLCASSSTGGDEKLFFGSGTQLSVL.

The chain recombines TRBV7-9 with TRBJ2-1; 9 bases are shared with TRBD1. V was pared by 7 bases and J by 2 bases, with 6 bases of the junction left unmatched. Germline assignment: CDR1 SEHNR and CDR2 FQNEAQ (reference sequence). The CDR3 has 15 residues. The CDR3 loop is CASTQTGGAYNEQFF. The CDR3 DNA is TGTGCCAGCACCCAGACAGGGGGAGCCTACAATGAGCAGTTCTTC.

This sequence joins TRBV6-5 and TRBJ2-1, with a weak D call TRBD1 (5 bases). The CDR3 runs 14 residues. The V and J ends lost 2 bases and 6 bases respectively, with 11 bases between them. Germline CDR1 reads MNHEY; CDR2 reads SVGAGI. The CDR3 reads CASSYDEQANEQFF. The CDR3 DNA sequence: TGTGCCAGCAGTTACGATGAACAGGCCAATGAGCAGTTCTTC.